These 14 T cell receptor beta chains were sequenced from one sample in a study of blood T cell repertoires in COVID-19. Profiled with immunoSEQ multiplex PCR; TCRdb holds only in-frame clones, not every one. The sample includes 200,000 to 250,000 clones, 75% to 90% of them seen just once. The material sequenced was PBMCs or T cells enriched from blood (not recorded which). Receptors were obtained from a woman aged 25-40 years who had been exposed to COVID-19.

This chain connects TRBV10-2 to TRBJ1-6, with TRBD1 matching over 7 bases. After removal of 0 bases from V and 9 bases from J, the junction contained 2 bases not matched to a gene. CDR1 is WSHSY, CDR2 SAAADI, per germline. The CDR3 covers 14 residues. This CDR3 reads CASSESRGRSPLHF. The CDR3 DNA is TGCGCCAGCAGTGAGTCTAGGGGGCGTTCACCCCTCCACTTT.

This clone is a singleton in its sample. The chain links TRBV5-1 to TRBJ1-6; tentatively, D is TRBD1 (6 bases). The V and J ends lost 0 bases and 10 bases respectively, with 11 bases between them. CDR1 is SGHRS, CDR2 YFSETQ, per germline. The CDR3 has 14 amino acids. The CDR3 sequence: CASSLDPRGSPLHF. The CDR3, as DNA: TGCGCCAGCAGCTTGGATCCCAGGGGCTCACCCCTCCACTTT.

This sequence joins TRBV5-4 and TRBJ2-7; 9 nucleotides match TRBD2. CDR1 and CDR2 (germline): SGHNT, YYREEE (reference sequence). The CDR3 sequence is 15 residues long. With V trimmed by 0 bases and J by 2 bases, 3 bases remained unmatched. The CDR3 reads CASSLDLAGTYEQYF. In DNA form, the CDR3 reads TGTGCCAGCAGCTTGGATCTAGCGGGGACCTACGAGCAGTACTTC.

The chain links TRBV27 to TRBJ2-7; TRBD2 is a possible D gene (6 bases). The V end was cut by 5 bases, the J end by 1 base, with 18 bases between. Germline CDR1 is MNHEY and CDR2 is SMNVEV (reference sequence). The CDR3 contains 16 residues. The CDR3 nucleotides are TGTGCCAGCAGTCCGCCTCCCGGGACTGGGTCCTACGAGCAGTACTTC. Protein product: CASSPPPGTGSYEQYF.

V usage is TRBV25-1 and J usage is TRBJ1-6; 7 positions agree with TRBD1. Germline-derived CDR1 and CDR2 are MGHDK and SYGVNS. There are 14 residues in the CDR3. V trimming: 5 bases; J trimming: 7 bases; junction bases outside the gene matches: 5. CDR3 coding DNA: TGTGCCAGCAGTCGGGACAGAGCAAATTCACCCCTCCACTTT. Residues: CASSRDRANSPLHF.

This sequence joins TRBV29-1 and TRBJ1-3, with a possible D match to TRBD1 (6 bases). The CDR3 is 12 amino acids. CDR1 and CDR2 (germline): SQVTM, ANQGSEA. Trimming shortened V by 6 bases and J by 3 bases, and 9 bases separated the two germline ends. Written as DNA, the CDR3 is TGCAGCGTCGGGGACATTGGAAACACCATATATTTT. Its translation is CSVGDIGNTIYF.

V and J are TRBV4-1 and TRBJ1-2; TRBD1 matches 10 bases. The CDR3 length is 16 residues. The J segment lost 4 bases and the V segment lost 1 base, leaving 6 bases of the junction unmatched. Germline V CDR1 and CDR2: MGHRA, YSYEKL. The CDR3 DNA sequence: TGCGCCAGCAGCCAAGCCGTGGACAGGGGGATCTATGGCTACACCTTC. Residues: CASSQAVDRGIYGYTF.

This sequence joins TRBV7-9 and TRBJ1-1; TRBD1 matches 9 bases. The trim removed 3 bases at V and 11 bases at J, leaving 10 bases unmatched. Germline V CDR1 and CDR2: SEHNR, FQNEAQ (reference sequence). CDR3 length equals 14 residues. The CDR3 DNA is TGTGCCAGCAGCTTTGGTTTCGGGGACAGGGCTGCTTTCTTT. It is translated as CASSFGFGDRAAFF.

Written as DNA, the CDR3 is TGTGCCAGCAGCTTAGCTACGGGGGACAATGAGCAGTTCTTC. Translated, it gives CASSLATGDNEQFF. The chain carries TRBV11-3 and TRBJ2-1; TRBD2 is a possible D gene (6 bases). V was shortened by 1 base and J by 5 bases, with 9 bases between the two germline ends. The CDR3 consists of 14 residues. Germline V CDR1 and CDR2: SGHNT, YENEEA.

This clone occurred a few times. The chain couples TRBV5-1 to TRBJ1-1; D gene ambiguous. Germline CDR1 SGHRS, CDR2 YFSETQ. Trimming pared 4 bases from V and 1 base from J, leaving 14 bases between. This CDR3 region has 15 residues. The CDR3 reads CASSLQSAGNTEAFF. The DNA for the CDR3 is TGCGCCAGCAGCCTCCAATCGGCAGGGAACACTGAAGCTTTCTTT.

This chain links TRBV27 with TRBJ1-1, with TRBD1 matching 9 bases. This CDR3 comprises 13 residues. CDR1 MNHEY and CDR2 SMNVEV come from the germline V gene (reference sequence). V lost 10 bases, J lost 5 bases, and 8 bases stayed unmatched. The CDR3 DNA reads as TGTGCCACGCAGGGACAGGGCCGGACTGAAGCTTTCTTT. The encoded protein is CATQGQGRTEAFF.

The rearrangement uses TRBV5-1 and TRBJ2-2, with 8 bases fitting TRBD1. V trimming: 3 bases; J trimming: 2 bases; junction bases outside the gene matches: 6. This CDR3 contains 16 residues. Germline CDR1 is SGHRS and CDR2 is YFSETQ. CDR3 amino acids: CASSSPGQVNTGELFF. The CDR3, as DNA: TGCGCCAGCAGCTCCCCGGGACAGGTCAACACCGGGGAGCTGTTTTTT.

The genes are TRBV19 and TRBJ1-1; D is uncertain. The CDR3 loop spans 14 amino acids. V was trimmed by 0 bases and J by 4 bases, leaving 9 bases between them. Germline-derived CDR1 and CDR2 are LNHDA and SQIVND (reference sequence). The CDR3 coding sequence is TGTGCCAGTAGTATAGATGGTAGAGGCACTGAAGCTTTCTTT. This gives the protein CASSIDGRGTEAFF.

The genes are TRBV6-2 or TRBV6-3 and TRBJ2-3; D may be TRBD2 (6 bases). Deletions cut 4 bases from V and 4 bases from J, with 12 bases between. Germline CDR1 MNHEY, CDR2 SVGEGT. This CDR3 is 14 amino acids long. Here the CDR3 reads CASSFRGRSDTQYF. In nucleotides, the CDR3 is TGTGCCAGCAGTTTTCGGGGGAGATCAGATACGCAGTATTTT.